These T cell receptor beta chains were read from a single sample in a study of cytomegalovirus exposure and HLA in healthy donors. TCRdb's table, derived via immunoSEQ multiplex PCR, lists solely in-frame clones and lacks some. Altogether hundreds of thousands of clones are present, about 89% being singletons, with the ten largest covering more than 0.8%. Specimen: PBMCs. The source is a woman aged 18-35 years in good health and CMV-seronegative. Each CDR3 is given with its conserved first and last residue. The D gene is left open where the match is weak. Only part of the rows carry a size: once, few, many, or a class if the clone is expanded.

abundance: -
j_gene: TRBJ2-1
v_gene: TRBV6-1
d_gene: -
CDR3aa: CASSGRLTGSGEQFF
CDR3nt: TGTGCCAGCAGTGGACGACTAACGGGGAGTGGTGAGCAGTTCTTC

abundance: -
j_gene: TRBJ1-2
v_gene: TRBV19
d_gene: -
CDR3aa: CASSKPGGPVRGYTF
CDR3nt: TGTGCCAGTAGCAAACCGGGGGGGCCGGTGCGAGGCTACACCTTC

abundance: -
j_gene: TRBJ1-2
v_gene: TRBV6-1
d_gene: TRBD1
CDR3aa: CASSDRDRLANYGYTF
CDR3nt: TGTGCCAGCAGTGACAGGGACAGGCTGGCAAACTATGGCTACACCTTC

abundance: -
j_gene: TRBJ2-1
v_gene: TRBV5-6
d_gene: TRBD2
CDR3aa: CASSYLAGGRNEQFF
CDR3nt: TGTGCCAGCAGCTACCTAGCGGGGGGCAGGAATGAGCAGTTCTTC

abundance: once
j_gene: TRBJ1-4
v_gene: TRBV5-1
d_gene: TRBD1
CDR3aa: CASSPAPGTGKEKLFF
CDR3nt: TGCGCCAGCAGCCCGGCCCCGGGGACAGGCAAAGAAAAACTGTTTTTT

abundance: -
j_gene: TRBJ1-4
v_gene: TRBV5-1
d_gene: TRBD1
CDR3aa: CASRPGTGSSGNEKLFF
CDR3nt: TGCGCCAGCAGGCCTGGGACAGGGAGTTCGGGTAATGAAAAACTGTTTTTT

abundance: once
j_gene: TRBJ1-4
v_gene: TRBV5-1
d_gene: -
CDR3aa: CASSFFGEKLFF
CDR3nt: TGCGCCAGCAGTTTTTTCGGGGAAAAACTGTTTTTT

abundance: -
j_gene: TRBJ1-2
v_gene: TRBV5-1
d_gene: TRBD1
CDR3aa: CASSQGTGLTF
CDR3nt: TGCGCCAGCAGCCAGGGGACAGGGCTCACCTTC

abundance: -
j_gene: TRBJ2-2
v_gene: TRBV7-6
d_gene: TRBD2
CDR3aa: CASSPIASGAGGELFF
CDR3nt: TGTGCCAGCAGCCCGATAGCTAGCGGGGCAGGCGGGGAGCTGTTTTTT

abundance: -
j_gene: TRBJ2-7
v_gene: TRBV13
d_gene: TRBD2
CDR3aa: CASSLGLAGSYEQYF
CDR3nt: TGTGCCAGCAGCTTAGGGTTAGCGGGATCCTACGAGCAGTACTTC

abundance: -
j_gene: TRBJ1-1
v_gene: TRBV25-1
d_gene: TRBD1
CDR3aa: CASSDTGGMRAFF
CDR3nt: TGTGCCAGCAGCGATACAGGGGGCATGAGGGCTTTCTTT

abundance: once
j_gene: TRBJ1-6
v_gene: TRBV7-6
d_gene: TRBD1
CDR3aa: CASSLYGTGNAPNSPLHF
CDR3nt: TGTGCCAGCAGCCTATATGGGACAGGGAACGCCCCGAATTCACCCCTCCACTTT

abundance: -
j_gene: TRBJ2-4
v_gene: TRBV6-5
d_gene: TRBD1
CDR3aa: CASSFGTGGNIQYF
CDR3nt: TGTGCCAGCAGTTTTGGGACAGGGGGAAACATTCAGTACTTC

abundance: -
j_gene: TRBJ2-2
v_gene: TRBV7-9
d_gene: TRBD2
CDR3aa: CSSSYRAGGMNAGELFF
CDR3nt: TGTTCCAGCAGCTACAGAGCGGGAGGGATGAACGCCGGGGAGCTGTTTTTT

abundance: -
j_gene: TRBJ2-6
v_gene: TRBV5-1
d_gene: -
CDR3aa: CASSLVGSRISGANVLTF
CDR3nt: TGCGCCAGCAGCTTGGTCGGGTCCCGGATCTCTGGGGCCAACGTCCTGACTTTC

abundance: -
j_gene: TRBJ1-1
v_gene: TRBV4-1
d_gene: -
CDR3aa: CASSGLGMAEAFF
CDR3nt: TGCGCCAGCAGCGGACTAGGGATGGCTGAAGCTTTCTTT

abundance: -
j_gene: TRBJ1-5
v_gene: TRBV15
d_gene: TRBD1
CDR3aa: CATSRSPAGGSSQPQHF
CDR3nt: TGTGCCACCAGCAGATCGCCGGCAGGGGGATCGTCTCAGCCCCAGCATTTT

abundance: once
j_gene: TRBJ2-7
v_gene: TRBV4-3
d_gene: -
CDR3aa: CASSQDIAGEQYF
CDR3nt: TGCGCCAGCAGCCAAGATATTGCGGGCGAGCAGTACTTC

abundance: -
j_gene: TRBJ2-5
v_gene: TRBV5-1
d_gene: TRBD1
CDR3aa: CASSYRGREETQYF
CDR3nt: TGCGCCAGCAGCTACAGGGGGCGCGAAGAGACCCAGTACTTC

abundance: once
j_gene: TRBJ2-1
v_gene: TRBV9
d_gene: TRBD2
CDR3aa: CASSVGGTSGAHNEQFF
CDR3nt: TGTGCCAGCAGCGTAGGGGGGACTAGCGGAGCCCACAATGAGCAGTTCTTC

abundance: -
j_gene: TRBJ2-7
v_gene: TRBV5-1
d_gene: -
CDR3aa: CASSAHHEQYF
CDR3nt: TGCGCCAGCAGCGCACACCACGAGCAGTACTTC

abundance: -
j_gene: TRBJ1-2
v_gene: TRBV10-3
d_gene: -
CDR3aa: CAISESLEHYGYTF
CDR3nt: TGTGCCATCAGTGAGTCGCTAGAGCACTATGGCTACACCTTC

abundance: -
j_gene: TRBJ2-7
v_gene: TRBV7-6
d_gene: -
CDR3aa: CASSLDRQAHEQYF
CDR3nt: TGTGCCAGCAGCCTCGACCGACAGGCTCACGAGCAGTACTTC

abundance: once
j_gene: TRBJ1-1
v_gene: TRBV18
d_gene: TRBD1
CDR3aa: CASSDRVNTEAFF
CDR3nt: TGTGCCAGCTCGGACAGGGTGAACACTGAAGCTTTCTTT

abundance: -
j_gene: TRBJ1-1
v_gene: TRBV15
d_gene: TRBD1
CDR3aa: CATSRGQTLTEAFF
CDR3nt: TGTGCCACCAGCAGGGGACAGACGCTCACTGAAGCTTTCTTT

abundance: -
j_gene: TRBJ2-7
v_gene: TRBV4-1
d_gene: TRBD1
CDR3aa: CASSPREGQGLYEQYF
CDR3nt: TGCGCCAGCAGCCCAAGAGAAGGACAGGGTCTCTACGAGCAGTACTTC

abundance: few
j_gene: TRBJ1-6
v_gene: TRBV11-2
d_gene: -
CDR3aa: CASSANGNLRTVESPLHF
CDR3nt: TGTGCCAGCAGCGCAAACGGGAATCTCCGCACCGTGGAGTCACCCCTCCACTTT

abundance: -
j_gene: TRBJ1-2
v_gene: TRBV6-5
d_gene: -
CDR3aa: CASSSYLGEDGYTF
CDR3nt: TGTGCCAGCAGCTCTTATCTGGGGGAGGATGGCTACACCTTC

abundance: -
j_gene: TRBJ2-1
v_gene: TRBV6-6
d_gene: TRBD2
CDR3aa: CASRLAGGPLNEQFF
CDR3nt: TGTGCCAGCAGACTAGCGGGGGGCCCGCTAAATGAGCAGTTCTTC

abundance: -
j_gene: TRBJ2-5
v_gene: TRBV7-8
d_gene: TRBD2
CDR3aa: CASSWTSGGSVETQYF
CDR3nt: TGTGCCAGCAGCTGGACTAGCGGGGGATCTGTCGAGACCCAGTACTTC

abundance: once
j_gene: TRBJ2-5
v_gene: TRBV5-1
d_gene: TRBD1
CDR3aa: CASSYRDSKETQYF
CDR3nt: TGCGCCAGCAGCTACCGGGACAGCAAAGAGACCCAGTACTTC

abundance: -
j_gene: TRBJ2-5
v_gene: TRBV27
d_gene: TRBD1
CDR3aa: CASSLFPGTGGVETQYF
CDR3nt: TGTGCCAGCAGTTTATTCCCCGGGACAGGGGGCGTAGAGACCCAGTACTTC

abundance: -
j_gene: TRBJ2-1
v_gene: TRBV5-7
d_gene: TRBD2
CDR3aa: CASSWTSGSFNEQFF
CDR3nt: TGTGCCAGCAGCTGGACTAGCGGGAGTTTCAATGAGCAGTTCTTC

abundance: -
j_gene: TRBJ2-1
v_gene: TRBV5-1
d_gene: TRBD2
CDR3aa: CASSSSKTSGAYNEQFF
CDR3nt: TGCGCCAGCAGCTCCTCAAAAACTAGCGGAGCTTACAATGAGCAGTTCTTC

abundance: -
j_gene: TRBJ2-3
v_gene: TRBV11-2
d_gene: TRBD2
CDR3aa: CASSPRLAGGDTQYF
CDR3nt: TGTGCCAGCAGCCCTAGACTAGCGGGGGGGGATACGCAGTATTTT

abundance: -
j_gene: TRBJ2-7
v_gene: TRBV20-1
d_gene: -
CDR3aa: CSAEQIYEQYF
CDR3nt: TGCAGTGCTGAACAGATCTACGAGCAGTACTTC

abundance: -
j_gene: TRBJ1-2
v_gene: TRBV5-5
d_gene: -
CDR3aa: CASSLGSSSGGYTF
CDR3nt: TGTGCCAGCAGCTTGGGTTCCTCGTCCGGTGGCTACACCTTC

abundance: -
j_gene: TRBJ1-3
v_gene: TRBV4-3
d_gene: -
CDR3aa: CASSPGGNTIYF
CDR3nt: TGCGCCAGCAGCCCAGGAGGAAACACCATATATTTT

abundance: -
j_gene: TRBJ2-4
v_gene: TRBV2
d_gene: -
CDR3aa: CASRAGEAKNIQYF
CDR3nt: TGTGCCAGCAGGGCGGGCGAAGCCAAAAACATTCAGTACTTC

abundance: -
j_gene: TRBJ1-4
v_gene: TRBV25-1
d_gene: -
CDR3aa: CASSGRGGMGEKLFF
CDR3nt: TGTGCCAGCAGTGGAAGGGGGGGAATGGGCGAAAAACTGTTTTTT

abundance: -
j_gene: TRBJ2-1
v_gene: TRBV7-2
d_gene: -
CDR3aa: CASSPLVFERSGNEQFF
CDR3nt: TGTGCCAGCAGCCCCTTAGTATTTGAGAGATCGGGCAATGAGCAGTTCTTC

abundance: once
j_gene: TRBJ2-6
v_gene: TRBV6-5
d_gene: -
CDR3aa: CASSHSSGANVLTF
CDR3nt: TGTGCCAGCAGTCATAGCTCTGGGGCCAACGTCCTGACTTTC

abundance: -
j_gene: TRBJ1-5
v_gene: TRBV19
d_gene: -
CDR3aa: CASSIDPRGYSNQPQHF
CDR3nt: TGTGCCAGTAGTATAGACCCTAGAGGATATAGCAATCAGCCCCAGCATTTT

abundance: -
j_gene: TRBJ2-5
v_gene: TRBV6-5
d_gene: TRBD1
CDR3aa: CASSYMLGQETQYF
CDR3nt: TGTGCCAGCAGTTACATGTTGGGACAGGAGACCCAGTACTTC

abundance: once
j_gene: TRBJ2-7
v_gene: TRBV11-3
d_gene: -
CDR3aa: CASSQAGLQSTYEQYF
CDR3nt: TGTGCCAGCAGCCAGGCGGGACTCCAGTCTACCTACGAGCAGTACTTC

abundance: -
j_gene: TRBJ1-4
v_gene: TRBV5-1
d_gene: TRBD1
CDR3aa: CASSWTGPYNEKLFF
CDR3nt: TGCGCCAGCAGCTGGACAGGGCCCTATAATGAAAAACTGTTTTTT

abundance: -
j_gene: TRBJ1-4
v_gene: TRBV19
d_gene: TRBD1
CDR3aa: CASSPAGTGDEKLFF
CDR3nt: TGTGCCAGTAGTCCTGCTGGGACAGGGGATGAAAAACTGTTTTTT

abundance: -
j_gene: TRBJ1-6
v_gene: TRBV6-1
d_gene: -
CDR3aa: CASSRGIAPLHF
CDR3nt: TGTGCCAGCAGTAGAGGGATCGCACCCCTCCACTTT

abundance: -
j_gene: TRBJ2-1
v_gene: TRBV4-2
d_gene: TRBD1
CDR3aa: CASSQGGQGVNEQFF
CDR3nt: TGTGCCAGCAGCCAAGGGGGACAGGGTGTCAATGAGCAGTTCTTC

abundance: -
j_gene: TRBJ2-1
v_gene: TRBV27
d_gene: -
CDR3aa: CASHDRSVDNEQFF
CDR3nt: TGTGCCAGCCACGACAGGTCGGTAGACAATGAGCAGTTCTTC

abundance: -
j_gene: TRBJ1-1
v_gene: TRBV5-1
d_gene: TRBD1
CDR3aa: CASSPGQGLLAFF
CDR3nt: TGCGCCAGCAGCCCGGGACAGGGTCTATTGGCTTTCTTT

abundance: -
j_gene: TRBJ2-5
v_gene: TRBV19
d_gene: TRBD2
CDR3aa: CASTPWGGNQETQYF
CDR3nt: TGTGCCAGTACCCCCTGGGGGGGGAACCAAGAGACCCAGTACTTC

abundance: -
j_gene: TRBJ2-3
v_gene: TRBV27
d_gene: TRBD2
CDR3aa: CASSLLAGGTDTQYF
CDR3nt: TGTGCCAGCAGTCTACTAGCGGGGGGCACAGATACGCAGTATTTT

abundance: -
j_gene: TRBJ2-1
v_gene: TRBV9
d_gene: TRBD2
CDR3aa: CASSVGLAGAEYEQFF
CDR3nt: TGTGCCAGCAGCGTAGGACTAGCGGGGGCTGAATATGAGCAGTTCTTC